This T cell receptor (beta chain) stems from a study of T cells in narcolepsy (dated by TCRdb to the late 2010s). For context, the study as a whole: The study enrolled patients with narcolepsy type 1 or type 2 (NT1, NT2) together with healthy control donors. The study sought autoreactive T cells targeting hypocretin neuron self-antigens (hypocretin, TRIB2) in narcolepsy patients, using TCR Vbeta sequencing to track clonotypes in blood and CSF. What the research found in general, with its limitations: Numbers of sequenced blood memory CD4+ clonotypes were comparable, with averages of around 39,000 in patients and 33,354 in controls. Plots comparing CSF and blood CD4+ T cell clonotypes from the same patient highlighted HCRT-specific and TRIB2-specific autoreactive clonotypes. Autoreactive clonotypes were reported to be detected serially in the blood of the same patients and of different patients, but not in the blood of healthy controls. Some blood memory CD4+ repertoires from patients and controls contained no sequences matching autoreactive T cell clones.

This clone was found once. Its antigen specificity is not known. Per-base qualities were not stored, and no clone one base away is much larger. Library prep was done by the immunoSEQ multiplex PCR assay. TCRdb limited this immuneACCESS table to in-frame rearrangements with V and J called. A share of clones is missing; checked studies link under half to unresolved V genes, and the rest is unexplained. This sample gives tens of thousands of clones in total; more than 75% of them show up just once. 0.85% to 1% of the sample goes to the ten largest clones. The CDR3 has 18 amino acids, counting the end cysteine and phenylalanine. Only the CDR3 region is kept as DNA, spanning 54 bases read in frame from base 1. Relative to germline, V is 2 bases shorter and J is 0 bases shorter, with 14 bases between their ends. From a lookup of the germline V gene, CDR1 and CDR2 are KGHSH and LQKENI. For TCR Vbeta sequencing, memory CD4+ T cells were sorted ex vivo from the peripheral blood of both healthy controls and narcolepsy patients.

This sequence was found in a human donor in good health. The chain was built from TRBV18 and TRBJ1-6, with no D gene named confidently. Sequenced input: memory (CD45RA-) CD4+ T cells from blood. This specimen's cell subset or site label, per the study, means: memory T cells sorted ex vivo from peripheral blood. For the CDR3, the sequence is CASSPESLPASYNSPLHF. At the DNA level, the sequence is TGTGCCAGCTCACCAGAATCTCTCCCTGCCTCCTATAATTCACCCCTCCACTTT.